These 25 T cell receptor beta chains were sequenced from one sample in a study of T cells in Graves' hyperthyroidism and ophthalmopathy. RNA transcripts provided the source from which TCR beta CDR3 regions were amplified. During a first-round RT-PCR of the TCR CDR3, the HTBI primer set was used. TCRdb independently ran MiXCR on the multiplex PCR reads; one entry per CDR3 protein. The table lists about 610,000 distinct CDR3 sequences, 40% to 55% of them singletons. Input material: peripheral blood or thyroid tissue (not recorded which). The receptors originated from a woman younger than 30 with Graves' hyperthyroidism.

This clonotype was seen at least ten times. This chain uses TRBV7-9 with TRBJ1-5, with no clear D. Germline CDR1 is SEHNR and CDR2 is FQNEAQ (reference sequence). Trimming cost V 8 bases and J 0 bases, with 5 bases left between them. The CDR3 contains 12 residues. The CDR3 reads CASAYSNQPQHF. CDR3 nucleotide sequence: TGTGCCAGCGCCTATAGCAATCAGCCCCAGCATTTT.

About this clonotype: At one end, the junction sequence differs from germline, possibly due to a read error. The rearrangement joins TRBV7-9 to TRBJ1-2, with D uncertain. The germline V gene has CDR1 SEHNR and CDR2 FQNEAQ (reference sequence). The CDR3 is made up of 13 amino acids. In nucleotides, the CDR3 is TGTGCCAGCGGCCCACTAGGGCGCTATGGCTACACTTTC. Residues: CASGPLGRYGYTF.

The chain uses TRBV4-2 and TRBJ1-1; unclear D gene. The V end was cut by 3 bases, the J end by 0 bases, with 11 bases between. In germline, CDR1 is LGHNA, CDR2 YNFKEQ. CDR3 size: 15 residues. The CDR3 sequence is CASSQADGLNTEAFF. CDR3 in DNA: TGTGCCAGCAGCCAGGCAGACGGTCTGAACACTGAAGCTTTCTTT.

With regard to this clonotype: Since a much larger clone is just one base distant, this may be a read error. V usage is TRBV6-2 or TRBV6-3 and J usage is TRBJ1-1; no definite D call. From germline, CDR1 is MNHEY and CDR2 SVGEGT. The CDR3 is 14 amino acids. The V end was cut by 7 bases, the J end by 4 bases, with 16 bases between. In DNA form, the CDR3 reads TGTGCCAGCACTAGCAGGATAAATCGCACTGAAGCTTTCTTT. Protein product: CASTSRINRTEAFF.

CDR3 sequence (DNA): TGCAGCGCTAGACAGGGGGAGCAAGAGACCCAGTACTTC. Amino acids: CSARQGEQETQYF. The V call is TRBV29-1, the J call TRBJ2-5, with 9 positions matching TRBD1. J was trimmed by 2 bases and V by 7 bases; bases with no gene match: 5. CDR1 is SQVTM, CDR2 ANQGSEA, per germline. This CDR3 spans 13 amino acids.

The J gene is TRBJ1-2, the V gene TRBV7-2; TRBD1 matches 9 bases. Germline V lookup: CDR1 SGHTA, CDR2 FQGNSA. The CDR3 is made up of 14 amino acids. The V gene end was trimmed by 5 bases and the J gene end by 7 bases; junction bases not matched to a gene: 8. This chain's CDR3 is CASSPGQGYSGYTF. The DNA of the CDR3 is TGTGCCAGCAGCCCGGGACAGGGTTACAGTGGCTACACCTTC.

The sample holds a few counts of this clonotype. As DNA, the CDR3 is TGTGCCAGCAGTCCGAGCGGGAGGGCCCAAGAGACCCAGTACTTC. Its translation: CASSPSGRAQETQYF. The V and J genes are TRBV28 and TRBJ2-5; 10 bases fit TRBD2. This CDR3 is built from 15 residues. Germline V gene lookup returns CDR1 MDHEN and CDR2 SYDVKM. V dropped 5 bases and J dropped 1; count of bases not matched to a gene: 4.

This clonotype was counted once. The chain has TRBV7-2 and TRBJ2-1, with 10 positions matching TRBD2. The CDR3 spans 16 residues. Germline CDR1 is SGHTA and CDR2 is FQGNSA. V was pared by 6 bases and J by 6 bases, with 11 bases of the junction left unmatched. The chain's CDR3 is CASRSGTSVSINEQFF. In nucleotides, the CDR3 is TGTGCCAGCAGGTCCGGGACTAGCGTTTCCATCAATGAGCAGTTCTTC.

This clonotype appeared a single time. A read error may produce the germline difference seen at one junction end. This chain joins TRBV29-1 and TRBJ1-2, with a tentative D call TRBD1 (5 bases). The CDR3 extends over 10 amino acids. The germline gives CDR1 SQVTM, CDR2 ANQGSEA. This chain's CDR3 is CRLGGYGHTF. CDR3 DNA: TGCAGGTTGGGGGGTTATGGCCACACCTTC.

The chain has TRBV7-6 and TRBJ2-5, with 7 bases identical to TRBD1. The J call could be wrong; TRBJ1-5 is a better fit for the DNA end. The CDR3 runs 17 residues. Germline CDR1 and CDR2: SGHVS and FNYEAQ. DNA for the CDR3: TGTGCCAGCAGCAAATTCACAGGGGCCGACCGACAAGAGACCCAGCATTTT. It yields the protein CASSKFTGADRQETQHF.

The chain combines TRBV7-8 with TRBJ2-6; D remains ambiguous. The CDR3 runs to 13 residues. V lost 5 bases, J lost 4 bases, and 6 bases lay in between. Germline loops: CDR1 SGHVS, CDR2 FQNEAQ. CDR3 sequence reads: CASSKRGANVLTF. The CDR3 DNA reads as TGTGCCAGCAGCAAAAGGGGGGCCAACGTCCTGACTTTC.

There are a few counts of this clonotype. The chain recombines TRBV12-5 with TRBJ2-7, with TRBD2 identical over 11 bases. CDR1 and CDR2 (germline): LGHNT, FRNRAP. V shed 0 bases and J 5 bases; nucleotides not matched to a gene: 6. The CDR3 is 16 residues long. The CDR3 region has the DNA TGTGCTAGTGGTTTGGTAGTACTAGCGGGAGTAAACGAGCAGTACTTC. The encoded protein is CASGLVVLAGVNEQYF.

This clonotype showed up many times. V and J are TRBV10-3 and TRBJ2-2; unclear D gene. This CDR3 region has 12 residues. Between the trimmed V and J ends, which lost 11 bases and 5 bases, there was a span of 12 bases. Germline V lookup: CDR1 ENHRY, CDR2 SYGVKD. CDR3: CASRAPTGELFF. The CDR3 DNA sequence: TGTGCCTCCCGGGCCCCGACCGGGGAGCTGTTTTTT.

This clonotype was recorded many times. The rearrangement links TRBV3-1 to TRBJ1-2; D is ambiguous. There are 12 residues in the CDR3. CDR1 and CDR2 (germline): LGHDT, YNNKEL (reference sequence). V dropped 0 bases and J dropped 6 bases, with 5 bases sitting between them. The CDR3 here is CASSQDWDGYTF. CDR3 nucleotide sequence: TGTGCCAGCAGCCAAGATTGGGATGGCTACACCTTC.

In its sample, this clonotype was seen a few times. CDR3 bases: TGTGCCAGCAGCTTGGCCGGGACAGGGGGTCGCGAGACCCAGTACTTC. Encoded protein: CASSLAGTGGRETQYF. This rearrangement joins TRBV7-9 to TRBJ2-5; the match to TRBD1 covers 11 bases. The CDR3 runs to 16 residues. J lost 5 bases, V lost 3 bases, and 8 bases had no gene match. Germline V CDR1 and CDR2: SEHNR, FQNEAQ (reference sequence). Combining the CDR3 with reference TRBV7-9 and TRBJ2-5 gives the whole variable domain DTGVSQNPRHKITKRGQNVTFRCDPISEHNRLYWYRQTLGQGPEFLTYFQNEAQLEKSRLLSDRFSAERPKGSFSTLEIQRTEQGDSAMYLCASSLAGTGGRETQYFGPGTRLLVL.

V gene TRBV7-9 combines with J gene TRBJ2-7; 7 bases align to TRBD2. The V and J ends lost 4 bases and 3 bases, in that order; junction bases with no gene match: 15. The CDR3 is 17 residues long. The germline V gene encodes CDR1 SEHNR and CDR2 FQNEAQ (reference sequence). The CDR3 sequence is CASSWDYQPDTHYEQYF. The CDR3 DNA reads as TGTGCCAGCAGCTGGGACTATCAACCTGACACCCACTACGAGCAGTACTTC. The whole variable domain, filled in from reference TRBV7-9 and TRBJ2-7, reads DTGVSQNPRHKITKRGQNVTFRCDPISEHNRLYWYRQTLGQGPEFLTYFQNEAQLEKSRLLSDRFSAERPKGSFSTLEIQRTEQGDSAMYLCASSWDYQPDTHYEQYFGPGTRLTVT.

This clonotype was seen many times. The V call is TRBV14, the J call TRBJ1-1; no reliable D call. V lost 0 bases, J lost 4 bases, and 6 bases lay in between. The CDR3 consists of 13 residues. The V gene's germline CDR1 is SGHDN and CDR2 FVKESK. CDR3 bases: TGTGCCAGCAGCCAAGATATAGGCACTGAAGCTTTCTTT. Encoded protein: CASSQDIGTEAFF.

The CDR3 DNA sequence: TGCAGTGCTAGATATAGCGGGAGGCTCCCCAACGAGCAGTACTTC. Translation: CSARYSGRLPNEQYF. The V gene is TRBV20-1, the J gene TRBJ2-7, with 10 positions matching TRBD2. The V gene's germline CDR1 is DFQATT and CDR2 SNEGSKA (reference sequence). V lost 2 bases to trimming and J lost 5 bases; unmatched junction nucleotides: 9. CDR3 length: 15 residues.

The chain links TRBV7-9 to TRBJ2-1; a possible D gene is TRBD2 (6 bases). CDR1 is SEHNR and CDR2 is FQNEAQ in the germline V gene (reference sequence). Trimming shortened V by 3 bases and J by 0 bases, and 12 bases separated the two germline ends. The CDR3 is made up of 16 amino acids. Here the CDR3 DNA reads TGTGCCAGCAGCTTCGGCGGGATCCTCTCCTACAATGAGCAGTTCTTC. It specifies CASSFGGILSYNEQFF. Based on the CDR3 plus reference TRBV7-9 and TRBJ2-1, the full variable domain is DTGVSQNPRHKITKRGQNVTFRCDPISEHNRLYWYRQTLGQGPEFLTYFQNEAQLEKSRLLSDRFSAERPKGSFSTLEIQRTEQGDSAMYLCASSFGGILSYNEQFFGPGTRLTVL.

The rearrangement links TRBV29-1 to TRBJ1-2, with 12 positions matching TRBD1. The CDR3 consists of 14 residues. V trimming: 6 bases; J trimming: 2 bases; junction bases outside the gene matches: 4. The germline CDR1 and CDR2 sequences are SQVTM and ANQGSEA. CDR3 in amino acids: CSVAGTGGNYGYTF. DNA for the CDR3: TGCAGCGTGGCCGGGACAGGGGGCAACTATGGCTACACCTTC.

With respect to this clonotype: A read error is possible here, since a much larger clone lies one base away. The CDR3 loop reads CASSLIKWEGYEQYF. CDR3 bases: TGTGCCAGCAGCTTAATAAAGTGGGAGGGTTACGAGCAGTACTTC. The chain employs TRBV7-9 and TRBJ2-7, with 7 nucleotides matching TRBD2. CDR3 length: 15 amino acids. Per germline, CDR1 SEHNR and CDR2 FQNEAQ (reference sequence). V shed 2 bases and J 4 bases; nucleotides not matched to a gene: 8.

V gene TRBV11-2 combines with J gene TRBJ2-7; D might be TRBD2 (5 bases). The DNA matches TRBJ2-1 better at its end, which makes the J call doubtful. Germline assignment: CDR1 SGHAT and CDR2 FQNNGV. The CDR3 loop spans 16 amino acids. CDR3 in amino acids: CASSLIESSWRNEQFF. CDR3 nucleotide sequence: TGTGCCAGCAGCTTGATCGAGTCTTCTTGGAGGAATGAGCAGTTCTTC.

This clonotype came up many times. This sequence joins TRBV7-9 and TRBJ1-4; D is ambiguous. The germline gives CDR1 SEHNR, CDR2 FQNEAQ (reference sequence). The V end lost 5 bases, the J end lost 7 bases, and 17 bases lay between the germline ends. The CDR3 consists of 15 residues. The CDR3: CASSPEEGKGEKLFF. The CDR3 DNA sequence: TGTGCCAGCAGCCCCGAAGAAGGGAAGGGTGAAAAACTGTTTTTT.

The sample holds a few counts of this clonotype. The chain links TRBV7-9 to TRBJ2-3; a possible D gene is TRBD1 (5 bases). Germline V gene lookup returns CDR1 SEHNR and CDR2 FQNEAQ (reference sequence). The CDR3 runs to 14 residues. V dropped 6 bases and J dropped 2 bases, with 12 bases sitting between them. CDR3 nucleotides: TGTGCCAGCAGGGGGCAGTATTCCACAGATACGCAGTATTTT. Translated: CASRGQYSTDTQYF.

There are many counts of this clonotype. The chain joins TRBV7-3 to TRBJ2-2, with 7 bases fitting TRBD2. Germline V CDR1 and CDR2: SGHTA, FQGTGA. There are 17 residues in the CDR3. The ends lost 0 bases at V and 7 bases at J; junction bases unmatched: 11. The CDR3, as DNA: TGTGCCAGCAGCTTAACGGCTAGCGGCCCTCGAGTCGGGGAGCTGTTTTTT. This encodes CASSLTASGPRVGELFF.